This TCR beta chain was captured in a study of PD-1 blockade in classical Hodgkin lymphoma. Sequencing used immunoSEQ multiplex PCR; TCRdb keeps in-frame clones, though not all of them. The profile shows about 43,000 clones, approximately 70% of them singletons. With no exception, relapse followed autologous stem cell transplantation in all patients, and brentuximab vedotin exposure varied. Germline CDR1 SQVTM, CDR2 ANQGSEA. The CDR3 runs 15 residues. V shed 8 bases and J 8 bases; nucleotides not matched to a gene: 18. The source material was peripheral blood mononuclear cells (PBMCs), sampled before the second cycle of nivolumab. The clonotype comes from a human donor with classical Hodgkin lymphoma. The chain carries TRBV29-1 and TRBJ1-2, with TRBD1 matching 9 bases. CDR3 DNA sequence: TGCAGCACCGCATCCACACAGGGGGCCATCTCGGGCTACACCTTC. Translated, it gives CSTASTQGAISGYTF.